This TCR beta chain derives from a study of long-term antiretroviral therapy in people with HIV. At survey level, the immunoSEQ assay was run in its v3.0 version. Here immunoSEQ multiplex PCR was the method, and the copy in TCRdb shows in-frame clones only, minus some. The sample has around 29,000 clones, nearly 90% seen once. Trimming shortened V by 5 bases and J by 4 bases, and 14 bases separated the two germline ends. The CDR3 consists of 15 residues. From germline, CDR1 is SGHTA and CDR2 FQGTGA. On this clone: Its antigen is undetermined.

The study's findings and limits: Dominance of pre-ART expanded clones persisted, fluctuating and often declining after ART.

The chain recombines TRBV7-3 with TRBJ2-2, with D possibly being TRBD2 (7 bases). Sequenced here: unsorted PBMCs, sampled 1.1 years after starting antiretroviral therapy. This receptor was taken from a man aged 18 to 29 with HIV. The CDR3 reads CASSPRGGTTGELFF. The CDR3 nucleotides are TGTGCCAGCAGCCCAAGGGGGGGGACCACCGGGGAGCTGTTTTTT.